This T cell receptor (beta chain) originates from a study of blood T cells in healthy people across ages. This clonotype has ten or more counts. Germline CDR1 is MNHEY and CDR2 is SVGEGT. The CDR3 consists of 14 residues. The V segment lost 7 bases and the J segment 0 bases; nucleotides outside the gene matches: 6. Primers used in a second PCR of roughly 6 to 11 cycles were a sample-barcoded 5' primer and a J-beta primer mix. TCRdb called the 5' RACE reads again in MiXCR, with one record for every CDR3 protein. The sample consists of some 1 million distinct CDR3 sequences, 35% to 55% of them appearing once.

The sequence was obtained from a woman aged 60 to 75 in good health. This sequence joins TRBV6-2 or TRBV6-3 and TRBJ2-7; TRBD1 agrees at 7 bases. The source material was blood. This CDR3 reads CASTLRDSSYEQYF. For the CDR3, the DNA is TGTGCCAGCACTCTCCGGGACAGCTCCTACGAGCAGTACTTC.